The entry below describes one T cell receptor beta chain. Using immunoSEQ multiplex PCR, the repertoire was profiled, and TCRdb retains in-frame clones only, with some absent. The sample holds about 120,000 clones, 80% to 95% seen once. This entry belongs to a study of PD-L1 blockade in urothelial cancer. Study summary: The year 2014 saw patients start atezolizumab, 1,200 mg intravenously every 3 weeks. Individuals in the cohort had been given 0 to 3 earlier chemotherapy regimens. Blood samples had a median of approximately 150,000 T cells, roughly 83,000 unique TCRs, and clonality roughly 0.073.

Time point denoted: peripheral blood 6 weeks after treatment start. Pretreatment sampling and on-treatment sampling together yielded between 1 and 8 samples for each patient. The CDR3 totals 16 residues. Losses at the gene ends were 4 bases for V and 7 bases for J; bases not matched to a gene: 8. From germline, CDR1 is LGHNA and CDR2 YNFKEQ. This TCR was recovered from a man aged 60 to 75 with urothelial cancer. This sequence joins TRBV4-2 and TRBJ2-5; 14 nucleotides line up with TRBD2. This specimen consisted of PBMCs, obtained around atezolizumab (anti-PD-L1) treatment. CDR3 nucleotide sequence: TGTGCCAGCAGCCCCGGGACTAGCGGGAGTTCGGGGACCCAGTACTTC. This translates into CASSPGTSGSSGTQYF.